Presented here are 15 T cell receptor beta chains from one specimen sequenced in a study of T cell responses to AZD1222 COVID-19 vaccine. TCRdb's copy holds only in-frame clones and misses some; the assay was immunoSEQ multiplex PCR. The sample has more than 150,000 clones; 85% to 90% are singletons. The sequencing used peripheral blood, collected 28 days after the second AZD1222 dose. Receptors originate from an adult who received the AZD1222 COVID-19 vaccine.

The chain couples TRBV5-4 to TRBJ2-2; 7 nucleotides agree with TRBD1. The CDR3 runs 17 residues. Germline CDR1 and CDR2: SGHNT and YYREEE (reference sequence). J was trimmed by 4 bases and V by 3 bases; bases with no gene match: 12. CDR3 bases: TGTGCCAGCAGCTACCTGACAGGGTCGTCGGTCACCGGGGAGCTGTTTTTT. This gives the protein CASSYLTGSSVTGELFF.

This chain connects TRBV6-5 to TRBJ2-7; D is undetermined. Trimming took 4 bases from V and 3 from J, leaving 19 bases between them. The CDR3 totals 16 residues. CDR1 is MNHEY, CDR2 SVGAGI, per germline. The CDR3 DNA sequence: TGTGCCAGCAGTTCAAGCATTCCACTCTCGGGCTACGAGCAGTACTTC. Its protein product is CASSSSIPLSGYEQYF.

This sequence joins TRBV12-3 or TRBV12-4 and TRBJ1-1; D is ambiguous. The V end lost 3 bases, the J end lost 6 bases, and 8 bases lay between the germline ends. The CDR3 extends over 12 amino acids. The CDR3 here is CASSFRLAEAFF. CDR3 nucleotides: TGTGCCAGCAGTTTCCGGTTGGCTGAAGCTTTCTTT.

The J gene is TRBJ1-2, the V gene TRBV7-2, with D tentatively TRBD1 (5 bases). Germline assignment: CDR1 SGHTA and CDR2 FQGNSA. The V gene lost 5 bases and the J gene lost 8 bases, with 18 bases spanning the gap. The CDR3 spans 14 residues. CDR3 nucleotides: TGTGCCAGCAGCCCCGGTGCTTTTCAGGGAGGCTACACCTTC. Protein sequence: CASSPGAFQGGYTF.

V gene TRBV5-4 combines with J gene TRBJ1-2, with no clear D. Germline values: CDR1 SGHNT, CDR2 YYREEE (reference sequence). The V and J ends lost 5 bases and 0 bases respectively, with 14 bases between them. The CDR3 is made up of 15 amino acids. The CDR3 protein is CASRWLGGANYGYTF. DNA for the CDR3: TGTGCCAGCAGGTGGCTGGGAGGAGCTAACTATGGCTACACCTTC.

The chain joins TRBV28 to TRBJ1-1, with TRBD1 matching 10 bases. In germline, CDR1 is MDHEN, CDR2 SYDVKM. This CDR3 is 13 amino acids long. Trimming at V came to 5 bases and at J to 11 bases, leaving 8 bases not matched to a gene. This chain's CDR3 is CASSPGQGMRAFF. The DNA for the CDR3 is TGTGCCAGCAGTCCGGGACAGGGGATGAGGGCTTTCTTT.

The chain carries TRBV7-2 and TRBJ2-7, with 13 bases lining up with TRBD2. The junction had 7 bases not matched to a gene; V was cut back by 5 bases and J by 6 bases. CDR1 SGHTA and CDR2 FQGNSA come from the germline V gene. This CDR3 region has 15 residues. The CDR3 DNA reads TGTGCCAGCAGCCTACTAGCGGGAGGGCCGGGCGAGCAGTACTTC. Protein: CASSLLAGGPGEQYF. The whole variable domain, filled in from reference TRBV7-2 and TRBJ2-7, reads GAGVSQSPSNKVTEKGKDVELRCDPISGHTALYWYRQSLGQGLEFLIYFQGNSAPDKSGLPSDRFSAERTGGSVSTLTIQRTQQEDSAVYLCASSLLAGGPGEQYFGPGTRLTVT.

The rearrangement links TRBV28 to TRBJ2-1, with 8 nucleotides matching TRBD2. Per the germline V gene, CDR1 is MDHEN and CDR2 is SYDVKM. The CDR3 length is 14 residues. Germline trimming cut 6 bases from V and 2 bases from J; bases unmatched to any gene: 3. The CDR3 loop reads CASSYSGAYNEQFF. The CDR3 bases are TGTGCCAGCAGCTATAGCGGGGCCTACAATGAGCAGTTCTTC.

The rearrangement uses TRBV2 and TRBJ2-3, with unresolved D. The CDR3 loop spans 13 amino acids. With 3 bases removed from V and 1 base from J, the gap between germline ends came to 5 bases. Germline loops: CDR1 SNHLY, CDR2 FYNNEI. The CDR3 DNA sequence: TGTGCCAGCAGTGAGAGCGGCACAGATACGCAGTATTTT. As protein: CASSESGTDTQYF.

The chain is built from TRBV28 and TRBJ2-7; D gene uncertain. With 3 bases removed from V and 3 bases from J, the gap between germline ends came to 12 bases. The CDR3 loop spans 14 amino acids. Germline V CDR1 and CDR2: MDHEN, SYDVKM. In nucleotides, the CDR3 is TGTGCCAGCAGTTTTTTGAACAGAAACTACGAGCAGTACTTC. It encodes CASSFLNRNYEQYF.

This rearrangement joins TRBV9 to TRBJ2-1; a weak D match, TRBD1 (5 bases). Trimming cost V 4 bases and J 9 bases, with 11 bases left between them. This CDR3 region has 12 residues. Germline lookup yields CDR1 SGDLS and CDR2 YYNGEE. The CDR3 DNA sequence: TGTGCCAGCAGCTCCCAGGGTAGTGAGCAGTTCTTC. Protein: CASSSQGSEQFF.

The gene calls are TRBV29-1 and TRBJ2-2; possible D gene TRBD1, 8 bases. The germline gives CDR1 SQVTM, CDR2 ANQGSEA. The length of the CDR3 is 14 residues. V lost 4 bases, J lost 5 bases, and 14 bases lay in between. As DNA, the CDR3 is TGCAGCGTTGGACACAGGGGGGGAACCGGGGAGCTGTTTTTT. Residues: CSVGHRGGTGELFF.

This rearrangement joins TRBV10-3 to TRBJ1-1; 7 bases are a match to TRBD1. The germline V gene has CDR1 ENHRY and CDR2 SYGVKD. The junction had 7 bases not matched to a gene; V was cut back by 4 bases and J by 2 bases. This CDR3 is built from 15 residues. The CDR3 region has the DNA TGTGCCATCAGTGTAGGGGACAGCCGTAACACTGAAGCTTTCTTT. This encodes CAISVGDSRNTEAFF.

The V gene is TRBV11-3, the J gene TRBJ2-5; TRBD1 aligns across 9 bases. After removal of 5 bases from V and 5 bases from J, the junction contained 15 bases not matched to a gene. Per germline, CDR1 SGHNT and CDR2 YENEEA. CDR3 length: 17 amino acids. The CDR3 coding sequence is TGTGCCAGCAGCCTTGGGACAGGGCACGGGTTTTGGGAGACCCAGTACTTC. It is translated as CASSLGTGHGFWETQYF.

The V call is TRBV5-1, the J call TRBJ2-5; D uncertain. V gave up 7 bases and J gave up 1 base, with 11 bases separating them. Germline loops: CDR1 SGHRS, CDR2 YFSETQ. The CDR3 has 13 residues. The CDR3 coding sequence is TGCGCCAGCGGCCTGACTGGCCAAGAGACCCAGTACTTC. It codes for CASGLTGQETQYF. Full variable domain (outside the CDR3, taken from reference TRBV5-1 and TRBJ2-5): KAGVTQTPRYLIKTRGQQVTLSCSPISGHRSVSWYQQTPGQGLQFLFEYFSETQRNKGNFPGRFSGRQFSNSRSEMNVSTLELGDSALYLCASGLTGQETQYFGPGTRLLVL.